The clone carrying this T cell receptor (beta chain) was picked up a small number of times. Unique molecular identifiers tagged the TCRbeta library. TCRdb re-derived calls from the PCR reads in MiXCR, one entry per CDR3 protein. This table holds 530,000 or so distinct CDR3 sequences, approximately 30% found once. This specimen comes from a study of T-cell reconstitution after alpha-beta-depleted transplantation in children. This CDR3 contains 18 residues. The V and J ends lost 3 bases and 7 bases, in that order; junction bases with no gene match: 17. Germline V gives CDR1 SGHAT, CDR2 FQNNGV. The TCR was taken from a boy under two years old with Wiskott-Aldrich syndrome, due to receive a stem cell transplant. The chain combines TRBV11-2 with TRBJ2-2, with 7 bases aligning to TRBD2. The sequences come from PBMCs, collected before TCRalphabeta/CD19-depleted stem cell transplant. In DNA form, the CDR3 reads TGTGCCAGCAGCTTGGGGTTTGGACGGATCCGGGGGGTCGGGGAGCTGTTTTTT. The encoded protein is CASSLGFGRIRGVGELFF.